The sequence of this T cell receptor beta chain was determined in a study of shared clonotypes between healthy human individuals (dated by TCRdb to the early 2020s). At the level of the whole study: Three men and a couple of women, aged 18 to 49 years, made up the cohort. For each donor, CD4 naive and CD4 memory were each run on three plates, CD8 naive on two plates, and CD8 memory on one plate. To estimate repertoire size and how much clonotypes are shared between individuals, the study performed deep sequencing of blood TCR repertoires from 4 to 6 healthy adults. To increase sequencing depth and limit assay-specific biases, TCR repertoire library preparation and sequencing were carried out by different laboratories using diverse techniques. Between about 0.85 and 8.9 billion PBMCs per donor were obtained by leukapheresis. Overall study results and their limits: Compared with non-shared clonotypes, the clonotypes found in all four sorted-subset donors had higher generation probabilities. Estimated clonotype richness was generally larger for naive than for memory subsets. Even with the large sequencing depth, rarefaction of the sorted-subset datasets indicated that sequencing was incomplete. Across a handful of donors, approximately 4.6% of naive CD4, roughly 3.5% of naive CD8, about 2% of memory CD4, and over 0.35% of memory CD8 clonotypes were shared. Pairwise subsampling indicated that sequencing depth was expected to affect the degree of clonotype sharing among donors. The genetic and exposure-history diversity represented was limited by the small number of donors. Only blood was sampled, and tissue TCR repertoires likely differ from those in blood.

Using the deep immunoSEQ assay, TCR CDR3 regions were amplified from genomic DNA by multiplex PCR. For each cell subset, the extracted genomic DNA was distributed evenly across all wells of several immunoSEQ 96-well plates, and each plate served as one replicate. Each replicate PCR for sorted subsets received about 180 ng genomic DNA, equal to about 30,000 T cell genomes. The purified libraries were quantified using a Qubit 3.0 fluorometer, sized with a Bioanalyzer 2100, and then quantified again using the KAPA Library Quantification kit. Every immunoSEQ 96-well plate was sequenced on a separate single-read 150-cycle Illumina NextSeq 550 flow cell. In the paper's pipeline: The immunoSEQ output contained only junctional sequences without quality scores, so filtering could not match that applied to full-length reads. To assign V/J genes and CDR3, sequences were annotated using PyIR, a Python wrapper for IgBLAST v1.9, with IMGT germline references. Any read was removed if the V/J assignment was weak (E-value above 1e-6), the CDR3 was missing, or the read contained stop codons, out-of-frame junctions, or ambiguous translated residues. A V3J clonotype was defined by an identical inferred V gene, J gene, and CDR3 amino acid sequence. Percentage overlap between repertoires was computed as shared unique clonotypes divided by the size of the smaller repertoire. Repertoire richness was assessed with RTK rarefaction, the Chao1 estimator, and Recon v2.1 estimates of unobserved clonotypes. OLGA was used to compute generation probabilities for all TCRbeta clonotypes that the gDNA method yielded from four donors. TCRdb retrieved this table from immuneACCESS and kept in-frame rearrangements only. Not all clones are present; in checked studies, unresolved V genes account for under half, and no reason is known for the remainder. The V and J calls and the clone size are those of that table, but D and trimming were determined from the DNA. The sample table shows about 600,000 clones, and less than 97% are seen once. Roughly 0.1% of the sample comes from the top ten.

CD8 naive samples were obtained by positive selection for CCR7 among CD45RO-negative cells, yielding a CD45RA+CCR7+ population from which TemRA cells were excluded. The donors were healthy, HIV-negative adults with no recently reported acute infections or vaccinations. Only Caucasian adults living in Nashville, Tennessee, USA were represented among the donors. Blood was obtained by leukapheresis, after which PBMCs were separated by Ficoll-Histopaque density gradient centrifugation and cryopreserved in liquid nitrogen vapor phase. Analytical flow cytometry was used to check the purity and quantity of every magnetically sorted T cell population. From each sorted fraction, genomic DNA was isolated and quantified by UV absorbance on a Nanodrop 2000c. As to this clone: Its antigen is still unknown. One base away there is no much larger clone; base qualities are not given.

From the germline V gene, CDR1 is SGHVS and CDR2 is FNYEAQ. From the cysteine up to the phenylalanine, the CDR3 has a length of 14 residues. Just the 42-base CDR3 DNA is kept, in frame starting at base 1. V drops 2 bases and J drops 0 bases, leaving 4 bases in between. The sequencing sample was made of naive CD8+ T cells sorted from blood. Taken with the paper, the label for cell subset or site translates to: CD45RA+CCR7+. The TCR sequence derives from a woman aged 25-40 years in good health. The rearranged chain carries TRBV7-6 and TRBJ2-2, with the D gene uncertain. The bases are TGTGCCAGCAGCTTACAAGCGAACACCGGGGAGCTGTTTTTT. This codes for CASSLQANTGELFF.